This record looks at one TCR beta chain sequence and its context. Its antigen is not identified. The sample is drawn from a study of STAT3 mutations in large granular lymphocyte leukemia. Overall study context: Over half of T-LGLL patients had one or more immunosuppressive regimens. The study's findings and limits: In T-cell large granular lymphocyte leukemia, about half of patients showed multiple immunodominant subclonotypes.

Trimming cost V 4 bases and J 7 bases, with 9 bases left between them. This CDR3 region has 12 residues. Per the germline V gene, CDR1 is SGHDN and CDR2 is FVKESK. Each sample's TCRbeta library yielded on average roughly 43,000 productive templates. Clones were read by immunoSEQ multiplex PCR, and TCRdb kept only the in-frame ones, dropping some. The repertoire has 17,000 or so clones, 84% of them found once; the top ten carry 6.5% to 9.5%. This receptor was taken from a man aged 45 to 65 with T-cell large granular lymphocyte leukemia. Some clones in this sample may be carry-over from other donors' samples. The V and J genes are TRBV14 and TRBJ2-3; D perhaps matches TRBD2 (6 bases). Specimen: peripheral blood mononuclear cells. The CDR3 coding sequence is TGTGCCAGCAGCCCCCGGGGGTATACGCAGTATTTT. Protein sequence: CASSPRGYTQYF.